This T cell receptor (beta chain) was identified during a study of shared clonotypes between healthy human individuals. Sequencing used immunoSEQ multiplex PCR; TCRdb keeps in-frame clones, though not all of them. The sample lists about 300,000 clones; 74% were seen once. V lost 0 bases to trimming and J lost 4 bases, with 4 bases between them. CDR3 length: 14 amino acids. The germline V gene has CDR1 MNHNS and CDR2 SASEGT. HIV-negative, healthy adults without recent acute infections or vaccinations were the donors. The chain recombines TRBV6-1 with TRBJ2-6; the D is unclear. The TCR originated in a man aged 25-40 years in good health. The sequenced material came from memory CD4+ T cells sorted from blood. Subset given: CD45RA-negative fraction. The CDR3: CASSEADGANVLTF. As DNA, the CDR3 is TGTGCCAGCAGTGAAGCCGACGGGGCCAACGTCCTGACTTTC.